A single sample gave rise to the 7 T cell receptor beta chains below, sequenced in a study of blood T cell repertoires in COVID-19. TCRdb's table, derived via immunoSEQ multiplex PCR, lists solely in-frame clones and lacks some. In the table there are 200,000 to 250,000 clones, over 80% of which are singletons. Sequences were obtained from PBMCs or T cells enriched from blood (not recorded which). These receptors came from a woman aged 25-40 years who had been exposed to COVID-19.

The rearrangement joins TRBV4-2 to TRBJ2-1, with TRBD2 matching 11 bases. The V and J ends lost 5 bases and 5 bases, in that order; junction bases with no gene match: 17. CDR1 and CDR2 (germline): LGHNA, YNFKEQ. The CDR3 has 19 amino acids. The CDR3 reads CASSGGGSSGRTVDNEQFF. The DNA of the CDR3 is TGTGCCAGCAGCGGAGGGGGGTCTAGCGGGAGGACTGTGGACAATGAGCAGTTCTTC.

Written as DNA, the CDR3 is TGTGCCACCAAGGGATGGGGAGCGAATTCACCCCTCCACTTT. This translates into CATKGWGANSPLHF. The chain carries TRBV19 and TRBJ1-6; D is uncertain. The germline V and J ends were trimmed by 10 bases and 7 bases, with 17 bases remaining between them. CDR3 size: 14 residues. Germline CDR1 is LNHDA and CDR2 is SQIVND (reference sequence).

This chain connects TRBV7-6 to TRBJ2-2; TRBD1 matches at 7 bases. Trimming cost V 6 bases and J 4 bases; bases outside gene matches: 8. The CDR3 contains 15 residues. Looked up from germline, CDR1 is SGHVS and CDR2 is FNYEAQ. CDR3 sequence reads: CASRTGVRGTGELFF. The CDR3 DNA reads TGTGCCAGCAGAACAGGGGTTAGGGGCACCGGGGAGCTGTTTTTT. Using reference TRBV7-6 and TRBJ2-2 for the parts outside the CDR3, the full variable domain is GAGVSQSPRYKVTKRGQDVALRCDPISGHVSLYWYRQALGQGPEFLTYFNYEAQQDKSGLPNDRFSAERPEGSISTLTIQRTEQRDSAMYRCASRTGVRGTGELFFGEGSRLTVL.

The CDR3 nucleotides read TGTGCCAGCTCACCACAGGATCTTTGGACAGATAGCAATCAGCCCCAGCATTTT. This gives the protein CASSPQDLWTDSNQPQHF. V gene TRBV18 combines with J gene TRBJ1-5; TRBD1 might be the D (6 bases). This CDR3 contains 18 residues. Between the trimmed V and J ends, which lost 1 base and 0 bases, there was a span of 16 bases. Germline V gene lookup returns CDR1 KGHSH and CDR2 LQKENI.

V and J are TRBV11-2 and TRBJ2-3; 11 nucleotides match TRBD2. V shed 0 bases and J 0 bases; nucleotides not matched to a gene: 8. Germline CDR1 and CDR2: SGHAT and FQNNGV. The CDR3 extends over 19 amino acids. The CDR3 spells CASSLDRLAGGWSTDTQYF. The DNA of the CDR3 is TGTGCCAGCAGCTTAGATCGGCTAGCGGGAGGATGGAGCACAGATACGCAGTATTTT. The full variable domain, in which reference TRBV11-2 and TRBJ2-3 provide the parts outside the CDR3, is EAGVAQSPRYKIIEKRQSVAFWCNPISGHATLYWYQQILGQGPKLLIQFQNNGVVDDSQLPKDRFSAERLKGVDSTLKIQPAKLEDSAVYLCASSLDRLAGGWSTDTQYFGPGTRLTVL.

The chain has TRBV19 and TRBJ2-7, with 10 bases identical to TRBD2. With V trimmed by 4 bases and J by 7 bases, 10 bases remained unmatched. This CDR3 comprises 15 residues. The V gene's germline CDR1 is LNHDA and CDR2 SQIVND (reference sequence). In DNA form, the CDR3 reads TGTGCCAGTAGTAGGCCTAGCGGGAGAACGTGGGAGCAGTACTTC. It is translated as CASSRPSGRTWEQYF.

This chain connects TRBV11-2 to TRBJ1-6; weak D call: TRBD1 (5 bases). Trimming left V 4 bases short and J 7 bases short, with 11 bases between. CDR3 size: 14 residues. Looked up from germline, CDR1 is SGHAT and CDR2 is FQNNGV. The CDR3 reads CASSSTRVNSPLHF. CDR3 bases: TGTGCCAGCAGCTCCACCAGGGTAAATTCACCCCTCCACTTT.